This TCR beta chain derives from a study of OX40 agonist ivuxolimab in advanced cancers. Looking at the study overall: Averaging 60 years in age, with a range of roughly 23 to 85, the cohort was 65% to 90% male. A history of anti-PD-1, anti-PD-L1 or anti-CTLA-4 therapy was acceptable, and about 40% had some.

Note on this clone: Its cognate antigen is unknown.

Overall study findings and caveats: Within 6 weeks, CD4+ and CD8+ blood T cells expanded clonally at 0.1 to 3.0 mg/kg.

CDR1 is LGHNT and CDR2 is FRNRAP in the germline V gene. Trimming cost V 2 bases and J 12 bases, with 14 bases left between them. The CDR3 covers 13 residues. Some clones are missing from TCRdb's copy, which holds only in-frame ones; the method was immunoSEQ multiplex PCR. The repertoire holds about 82,000 clones, with approximately 87% as singletons. This TCR derives from an adult with an advanced solid tumor such as melanoma, head and neck, liver or kidney cancer. Sequencing was performed on CD4+ or CD8+ T cells sorted from blood, taken in a trial of the OX40 agonist ivuxolimab. The gene calls are TRBV12-5 and TRBJ2-1; no clear D. CDR3 sequence (DNA): TGTGCTAGTGGTTTGTCCGACTCCGGTGGGCAGTTCTTC. It is translated as CASGLSDSGGQFF. Variable domain in full (rest from reference TRBV12-5 and TRBJ2-1): DARVTQTPRHKVTEMGQEVTMRCQPILGHNTVFWYRQTMMQGLELLAYFRNRAPLDDSGMPKDRFSAEMPDATLATLKIQPSEPRDSAVYFCASGLSDSGGQFFGPGTRLTVL.